This T cell receptor (beta chain) was retrieved from a study of radiotherapy plus CTLA-4 blockade in lung cancer. Study outcomes and limitations: Interferon-beta, together with early blood T cell clone dynamics, reportedly best predicted response. Blood saw expansion of tumor-derived TCR clones after radiotherapy plus ipilimumab.

Germline values: CDR1 SGHNT, CDR2 YYREEE (reference sequence). The CDR3 covers 14 residues. The ends were cut back, 2 bases at V and 0 bases at J, with 8 bases in the middle. In regard to this clone: Its antigen is undetermined.

Chemo-refractory metastatic non-small-cell lung cancer patients were treated with focal radiation plus CTLA-4 blockade with ipilimumab. The table came from immunoSEQ multiplex PCR; TCRdb's copy has only in-frame clones and leaves some out. Among more than 80,000 clones listed, approximately 87% were seen once. The material was peripheral blood, obtained from a patient treated with radiotherapy plus ipilimumab. The sequence came from a human donor with non-small cell lung cancer that progressed on radiotherapy plus ipilimumab. Some clones in this sample may be carry-over from other donors' samples. The rearrangement joins TRBV5-4 to TRBJ2-5; D gene unclear. The CDR3 region is CASSFRGYQETQYF. The CDR3 coding sequence is TGTGCCAGCAGCTTCCGAGGCTACCAAGAGACCCAGTACTTC.